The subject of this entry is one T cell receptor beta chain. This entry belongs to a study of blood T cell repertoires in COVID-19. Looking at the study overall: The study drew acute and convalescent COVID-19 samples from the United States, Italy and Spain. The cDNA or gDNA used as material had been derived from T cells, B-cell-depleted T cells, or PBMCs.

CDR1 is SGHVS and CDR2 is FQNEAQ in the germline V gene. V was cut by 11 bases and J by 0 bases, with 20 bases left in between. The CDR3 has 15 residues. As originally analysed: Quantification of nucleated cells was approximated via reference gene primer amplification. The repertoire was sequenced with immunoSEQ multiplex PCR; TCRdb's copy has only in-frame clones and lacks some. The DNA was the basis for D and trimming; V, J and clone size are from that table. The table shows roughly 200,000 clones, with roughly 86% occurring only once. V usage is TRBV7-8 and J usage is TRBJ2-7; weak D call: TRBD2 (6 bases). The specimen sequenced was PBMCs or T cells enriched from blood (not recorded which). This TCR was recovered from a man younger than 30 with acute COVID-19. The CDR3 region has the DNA TGTGCCGGGGCGTTTGGCGGGGCCGCCTCCTACGAGCAGTACTTC. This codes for CAGAFGGAASYEQYF.